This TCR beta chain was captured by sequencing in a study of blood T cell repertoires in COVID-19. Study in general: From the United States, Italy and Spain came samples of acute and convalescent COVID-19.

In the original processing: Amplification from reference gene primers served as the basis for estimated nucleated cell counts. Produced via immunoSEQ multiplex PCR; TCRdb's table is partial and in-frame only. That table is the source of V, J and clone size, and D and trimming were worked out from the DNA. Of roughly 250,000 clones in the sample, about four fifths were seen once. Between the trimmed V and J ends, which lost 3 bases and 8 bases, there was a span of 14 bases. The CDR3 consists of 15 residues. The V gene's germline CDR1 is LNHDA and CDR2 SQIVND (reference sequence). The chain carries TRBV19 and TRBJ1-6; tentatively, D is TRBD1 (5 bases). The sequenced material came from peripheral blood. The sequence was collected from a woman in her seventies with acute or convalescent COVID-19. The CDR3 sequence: CASSIIGGWDSPLHF. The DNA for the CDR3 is TGTGCCAGTAGTATTATCGGGGGTTGGGATTCACCCCTCCACTTT.